One sample yielded the 10 T cell receptor beta chains listed below, sequenced in a study of shared clonotypes between healthy human individuals (dated by TCRdb to about 2020). The library was made by the immunoSEQ multiplex PCR assay. In TCRdb, the immuneACCESS table is reduced to in-frame sequences with V and J assigned. These tables do not hold every clone; where another copy was compared, an unresolved V gene accounts for under half, and the others remain unexplained. The sample records some 1.5 million clones, approximately 97% of which are singletons. The ten largest clones add up to 1.2% of the sample. The specimen sequenced was naive CD4+ T cells sorted from blood. Taken with the paper, the label for cell subset or site translates to: CD45RA+ positively selected. The receptors were sampled from a man aged 25 to 40 in good health.

This chain connects TRBV18 to TRBJ2-1; D is perhaps TRBD2 (6 bases). Trimming removed 0 bases at V and 10 bases at J, with 10 bases between. Germline V gives CDR1 KGHSH, CDR2 LQKENI. CDR3 length: 13 residues. The CDR3 DNA reads as TGTGCCAGCTCACCACCGTCTAGCGTAGAGCAGTTCTTC. Its protein product is CASSPPSSVEQFF.

The rearrangement joins TRBV19 to TRBJ1-5; 9 bases align to TRBD1. Germline V gene data show CDR1 as LNHDA and CDR2 as SQIVND (reference sequence). The CDR3 runs to 16 residues. The junction had 7 bases not matched to a gene; V was cut back by 5 bases and J by 2 bases. The CDR3 region has the DNA TGTGCCAGTAGTCTCCGACAGGGGGGAGGCAATCAGCCCCAGCATTTT. This gives the protein CASSLRQGGGNQPQHF. Supplemented by reference TRBV19 and TRBJ1-5, the full variable domain reads DGGITQSPKYLFRKEGQNVTLSCEQNLNHDAMYWYRQDPGQGLRLIYYSQIVNDFQKGDIAEGYSVSREKKESFPLTVTSAQKNPTAFYLCASSLRQGGGNQPQHFGDGTRLSIL.

V gene TRBV2 combines with J gene TRBJ2-2; 9 bases map to TRBD2. Germline CDR1 and CDR2: SNHLY and FYNNEI. The junction had 13 bases not matched to a gene; V was cut back by 5 bases and J by 6 bases. This CDR3 is 17 amino acids long. In DNA, the CDR3 is TGTGCCAGCAGTTGGGGCGGGAGGGCCATCGGTTCCGGGGAGCTGTTTTTT. As protein: CASSWGGRAIGSGELFF. The full variable domain, its missing parts supplied by reference TRBV2 and TRBJ2-2, is EPEVTQTPSHQVTQMGQEVILRCVPISNHLYFYWYRQILGQKVEFLVSFYNNEISEKSEIFDDQFSVERPDGSNFTLKIRSTKLEDSAMYFCASSWGGRAIGSGELFFGEGSRLTVL.

The chain joins TRBV5-1 to TRBJ2-3, with 12 bases matching TRBD2. V dropped 0 bases and J dropped 1; count of bases not matched to a gene: 9. Germline assignment: CDR1 SGHRS and CDR2 YFSETQ. The CDR3 is made up of 19 amino acids. Here the CDR3 reads CASSLARLAGGEGTDTQYF. In DNA form, the CDR3 reads TGCGCCAGCAGCTTGGCCAGGCTAGCGGGAGGGGAGGGCACAGATACGCAGTATTTT.

In the case of this clone: The sample contains more than one DNA sequence encoding this CDR3. The V gene is TRBV5-4, the J gene TRBJ1-3; the D is unclear. The CDR3 totals 13 residues. Germline CDR1 reads SGHNT; CDR2 reads YYREEE (reference sequence). Trimming cost V 0 bases and J 4 bases, with 5 bases left between them. DNA for the CDR3: TGTGCCAGCAGCTTGGCAGGCGGAAACACCATATATTTT. Protein sequence: CASSLAGGNTIYF.

V is TRBV6-5 and J is TRBJ2-3; D possibly uses TRBD1 or TRBD2 (5 bases each). This CDR3 is built from 15 residues. The V end was cut by 6 bases, the J end by 1 base, with 14 bases between. Germline CDR1 is MNHEY and CDR2 is SVGAGI. The DNA of the CDR3 is TGTGCCAGCAGCCAAGTGGGGGTCGGCACAGATACGCAGTATTTT. It is translated as CASSQVGVGTDTQYF.

The V gene is TRBV7-2, the J gene TRBJ1-4; D possibly corresponds to TRBD1 (6 bases). V shed 5 bases and J shed 0 bases, with 13 bases lying between them. Germline loops: CDR1 SGHTA, CDR2 FQGNSA. The CDR3 extends over 16 amino acids. CDR3 sequence: CASSLDRLATNEKLFF. The DNA of the CDR3 is TGTGCCAGCAGCCTGGACAGACTAGCAACTAATGAAAAACTGTTTTTT.

The chain combines TRBV6-1 with TRBJ2-5; TRBD2 matches at 13 bases. With V trimmed by 4 bases and J by 4 bases, 3 bases remained unmatched. Germline V gene data show CDR1 as MNHNS and CDR2 as SASEGT. CDR3 size: 15 residues. The CDR3 region is CASSGRTSGRETQYF. The CDR3 region has the DNA TGTGCCAGCAGTGGGCGGACTAGCGGGAGAGAGACCCAGTACTTC.

This chain connects TRBV5-4 to TRBJ2-7, with D unresolved. V lost 2 bases, J lost 5 bases, and 8 bases lay in between. The CDR3 runs to 12 residues. From germline, CDR1 is SGHNT and CDR2 YYREEE (reference sequence). The CDR3 here is CASSFSWDEQYF. The CDR3 nucleotides read TGTGCCAGCAGCTTCTCGTGGGACGAGCAGTACTTC.

The chain joins TRBV5-4 to TRBJ2-7; D is unclear. This CDR3 spans 12 amino acids. Germline V gene lookup returns CDR1 SGHNT and CDR2 YYREEE (reference sequence). V was pared by 3 bases and J by 2 bases, with 6 bases between. The CDR3 here is CASSSRTYEQYF. The CDR3 bases are TGTGCCAGCAGCTCCCGAACCTACGAGCAGTACTTC.